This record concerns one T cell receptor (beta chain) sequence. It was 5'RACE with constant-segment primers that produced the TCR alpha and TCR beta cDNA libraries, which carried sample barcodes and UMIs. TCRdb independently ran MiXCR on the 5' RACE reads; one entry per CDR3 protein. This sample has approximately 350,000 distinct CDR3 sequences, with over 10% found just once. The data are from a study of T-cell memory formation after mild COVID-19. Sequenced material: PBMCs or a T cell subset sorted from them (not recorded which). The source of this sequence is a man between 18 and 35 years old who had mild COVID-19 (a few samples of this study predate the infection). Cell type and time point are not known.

The CDR3 bases are TGTGCCAGCAGTTTATGGGCAGGGGGTGAAGCTTTCTTT. It codes for CASSLWAGGEAFF. V is TRBV27 and J is TRBJ1-1, with 7 positions matching TRBD1. From germline, CDR1 is MNHEY and CDR2 SMNVEV (reference sequence). V gave up 1 base and J gave up 7 bases; unmatched junction bases: 3. The CDR3 sequence is 13 residues long.